This T cell receptor (beta chain) was profiled in a study of blood T cell repertoires in COVID-19. Overall study context: Collection of acute and convalescent COVID-19 samples took place in the United States, Italy and Spain.

The CDR3 runs to 15 residues. Germline V lookup: CDR1 LNHDA, CDR2 SQIVND (reference sequence). Unmatched junction bases numbered 10, after V lost 5 bases and J lost 3 bases. Study processing details: Amplification of reference gene primers was used by the study to estimate nucleated cell counts. Sequenced by immunoSEQ multiplex PCR; TCRdb stores in-frame clones only, minus some. That table gives V, J and clone size, and the DNA gave D and trimming. The sample shows nearly 110,000 clones, roughly four fifths of them seen only once. The clonotype comes from a woman aged 60-75 years with acute or convalescent COVID-19. The sample comprised peripheral blood. The chain is built from TRBV19 and TRBJ2-7, with 7 bases identical to TRBD1. The CDR3 loop is CASSAQGQTDYEQYF. CDR3 bases: TGTGCCAGTAGTGCCCAGGGACAGACGGACTACGAGCAGTACTTC.